This T cell receptor beta chain came from a study of shared clonotypes between healthy human individuals. The CDR3 runs to 15 residues. Trimming pared 5 bases from V and 2 bases from J, leaving 15 bases between. The germline V gene encodes CDR1 SGHTA and CDR2 FQGTGA. Every subset had its genomic DNA shared out evenly among several immunoSEQ plates. Generated by immunoSEQ multiplex PCR, the TCRdb table keeps only in-frame clones and is missing some. The table lists about 2.4 million clones, over 85% of them singletons. The sample consisted of naive CD4+ T cells from PBMCs. Indicated subset: CD45RA+ positively selected. This TCR came from a man aged 18 to 30 in good health. Some clones in this sample may be carry-over from other donors' samples. The chain is built from TRBV7-3 and TRBJ2-5; D unclear. The CDR3 DNA reads as TGTGCCAGCAGCCCCGTGGAAGGCCAACAAGAGACCCAGTACTTC. Its protein is CASSPVEGQQETQYF.